This entry is about one T cell receptor beta chain. Its antigen remains unidentified. This record comes from a study of T cell responses to AZD1222 COVID-19 vaccine. CDR1 is GTSNPN and CDR2 is SVGIG in the germline V gene (reference sequence). The ends were cut back, 2 bases at V and 6 bases at J, with 11 bases in the middle. The CDR3 has 12 amino acids. The repertoire was sequenced with immunoSEQ multiplex PCR; TCRdb's copy has only in-frame clones and lacks some. The data show 110,000 to 150,000 clones, with over 90% seen just once and just over 5% held by the top ten. Study-level findings and limits: Repertoires were collected only later (after the peak T cell response had occurred). Two AZD1222 administrations were followed by greater Spike-specific TCR breadth and depth. Of the AZD1222 recipients, only 5 to 7 were seropositive at baseline.

This sequence joins TRBV30 and TRBJ2-7; D remains ambiguous. The TCR was taken from an adult in good health. Sequences were derived from peripheral blood, sampled on day 0 of AZD1222 vaccination. CDR3 in DNA: TGTGCCTGGAGTCCAACCAGGCGCGAGCAGTACTTC. It yields the protein CAWSPTRREQYF.